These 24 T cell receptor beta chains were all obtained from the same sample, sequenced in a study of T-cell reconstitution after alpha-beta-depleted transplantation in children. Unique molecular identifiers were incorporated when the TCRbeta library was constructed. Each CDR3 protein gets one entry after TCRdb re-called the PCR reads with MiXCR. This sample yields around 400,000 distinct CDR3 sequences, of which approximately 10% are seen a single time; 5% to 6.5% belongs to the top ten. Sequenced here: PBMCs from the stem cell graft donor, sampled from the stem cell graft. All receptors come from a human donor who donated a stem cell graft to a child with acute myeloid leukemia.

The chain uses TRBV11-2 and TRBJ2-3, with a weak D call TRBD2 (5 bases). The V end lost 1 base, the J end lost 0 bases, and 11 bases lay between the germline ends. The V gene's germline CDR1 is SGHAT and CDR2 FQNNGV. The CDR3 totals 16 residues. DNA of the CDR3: TGTGCCAGCAGCTTAGGGGGAGTGGGTAGCACAGATACGCAGTATTTT. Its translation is CASSLGGVGSTDTQYF.

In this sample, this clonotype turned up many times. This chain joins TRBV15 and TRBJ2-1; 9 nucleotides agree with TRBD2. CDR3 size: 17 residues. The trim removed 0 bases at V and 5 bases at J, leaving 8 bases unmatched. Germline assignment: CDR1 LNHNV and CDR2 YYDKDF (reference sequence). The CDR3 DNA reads TGTGCCACCAGCAGAGATAGTGGCGGGAGGGCCGACAATGAGCAGTTCTTC. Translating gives CATSRDSGGRADNEQFF.

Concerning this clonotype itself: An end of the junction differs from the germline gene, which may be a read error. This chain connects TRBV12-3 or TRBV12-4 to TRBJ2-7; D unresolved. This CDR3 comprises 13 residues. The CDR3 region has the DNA TGTGCCAGCAGCGCGACTGAGACCTACGAGCAGCACTTC. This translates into CASSATETYEQHF.

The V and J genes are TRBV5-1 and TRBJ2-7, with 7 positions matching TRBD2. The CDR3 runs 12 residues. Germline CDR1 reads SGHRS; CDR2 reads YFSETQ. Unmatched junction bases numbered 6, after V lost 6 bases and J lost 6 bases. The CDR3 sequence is CASIGGNSEQYF. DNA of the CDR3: TGCGCCAGCATCGGGGGGAACTCCGAGCAGTACTTC.

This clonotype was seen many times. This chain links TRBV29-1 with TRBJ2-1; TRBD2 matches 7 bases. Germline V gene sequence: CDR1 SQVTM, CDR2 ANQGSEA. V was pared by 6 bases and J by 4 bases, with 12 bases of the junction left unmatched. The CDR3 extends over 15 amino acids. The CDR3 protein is CSVPTLAALYNEQFF. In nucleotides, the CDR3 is TGCAGCGTCCCGACCCTAGCGGCACTTTACAATGAGCAGTTCTTC.

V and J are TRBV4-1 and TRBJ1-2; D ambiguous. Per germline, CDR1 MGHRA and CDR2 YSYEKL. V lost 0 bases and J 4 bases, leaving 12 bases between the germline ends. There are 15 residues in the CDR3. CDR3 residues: CASSQDVQPLYGYTF. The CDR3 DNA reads TGCGCCAGCAGCCAAGATGTACAGCCCCTCTATGGCTACACCTTC.

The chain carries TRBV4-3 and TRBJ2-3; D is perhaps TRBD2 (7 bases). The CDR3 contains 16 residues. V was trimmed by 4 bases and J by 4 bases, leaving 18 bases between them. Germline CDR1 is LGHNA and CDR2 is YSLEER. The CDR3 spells CASSLGGTRRSDTQYF. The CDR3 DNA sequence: TGCGCCAGCAGCCTGGGGGGGACACGACGTTCAGATACGCAGTATTTT.

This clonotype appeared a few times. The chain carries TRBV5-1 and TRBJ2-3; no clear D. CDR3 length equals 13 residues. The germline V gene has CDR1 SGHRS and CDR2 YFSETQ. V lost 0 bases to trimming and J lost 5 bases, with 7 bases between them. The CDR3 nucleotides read TGCGCCAGCAGCTTGGCCCACGAAGATACGCAGTATTTT. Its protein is CASSLAHEDTQYF. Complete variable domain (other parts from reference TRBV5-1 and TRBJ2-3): KAGVTQTPRYLIKTRGQQVTLSCSPISGHRSVSWYQQTPGQGLQFLFEYFSETQRNKGNFPGRFSGRQFSNSRSEMNVSTLELGDSALYLCASSLAHEDTQYFGPGTRLTVL.

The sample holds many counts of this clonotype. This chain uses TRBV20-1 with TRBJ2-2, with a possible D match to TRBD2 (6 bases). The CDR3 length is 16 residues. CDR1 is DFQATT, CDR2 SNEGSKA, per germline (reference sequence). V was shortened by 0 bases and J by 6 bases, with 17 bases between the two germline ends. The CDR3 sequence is CSARDGLYSTAGELFF. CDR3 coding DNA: TGCAGTGCTAGAGACGGACTATACAGTACCGCCGGGGAGCTGTTTTTT.

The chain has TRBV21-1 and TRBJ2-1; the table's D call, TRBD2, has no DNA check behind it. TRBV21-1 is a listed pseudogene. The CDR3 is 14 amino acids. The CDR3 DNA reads TGTGCCAGCAGCAAAACGGGAGGGAACAATGAGCAGTTCTTC. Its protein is CASSKTGGNNEQFF.

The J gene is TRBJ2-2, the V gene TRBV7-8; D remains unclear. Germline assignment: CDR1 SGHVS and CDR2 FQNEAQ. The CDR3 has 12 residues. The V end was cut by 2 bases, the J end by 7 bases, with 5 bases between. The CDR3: CASSLNGGELFF. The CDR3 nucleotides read TGTGCCAGCAGCTTAAATGGCGGGGAGCTGTTTTTT. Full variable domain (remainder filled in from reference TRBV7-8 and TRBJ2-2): GAGVSQSPRYKVAKRGQDVALRCDPISGHVSLFWYQQALGQGPEFLTYFQNEAQLDKSGLPSDRFFAERPEGSVSTLKIQRTQQEDSAVYLCASSLNGGELFFGEGSRLTVL.

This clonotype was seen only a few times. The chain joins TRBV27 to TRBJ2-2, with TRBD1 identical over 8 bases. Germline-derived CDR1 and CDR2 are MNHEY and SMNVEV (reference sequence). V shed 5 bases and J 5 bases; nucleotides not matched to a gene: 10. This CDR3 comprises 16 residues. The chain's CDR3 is CASSPGDRLETGELFF. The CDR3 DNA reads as TGTGCCAGCAGTCCAGGGGACAGGTTGGAGACCGGGGAGCTGTTTTTT.

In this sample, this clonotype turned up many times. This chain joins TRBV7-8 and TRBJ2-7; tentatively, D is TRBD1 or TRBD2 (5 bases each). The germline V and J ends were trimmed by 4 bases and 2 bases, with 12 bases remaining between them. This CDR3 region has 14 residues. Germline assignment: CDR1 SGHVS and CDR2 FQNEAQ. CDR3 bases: TGTGCCAGCAGCTCCGGACACGGGACCTACGAGCAGTACTTC. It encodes CASSSGHGTYEQYF.

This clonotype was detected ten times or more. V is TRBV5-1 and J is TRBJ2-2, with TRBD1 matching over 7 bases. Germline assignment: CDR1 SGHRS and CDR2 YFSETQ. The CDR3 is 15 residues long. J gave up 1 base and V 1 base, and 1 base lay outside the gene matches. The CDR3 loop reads CASSLRTGNTGELFF. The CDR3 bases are TGCGCCAGCAGCTTGCGGACAGGGAACACCGGGGAGCTGTTTTTT.

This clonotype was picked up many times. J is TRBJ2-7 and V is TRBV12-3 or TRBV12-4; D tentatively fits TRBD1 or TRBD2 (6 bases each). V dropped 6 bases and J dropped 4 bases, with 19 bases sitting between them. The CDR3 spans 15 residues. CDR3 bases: TGTGCCAGCAGCCCCGGGGGCCCGCCATCGTACGAGCAGTACTTC. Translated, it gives CASSPGGPPSYEQYF.

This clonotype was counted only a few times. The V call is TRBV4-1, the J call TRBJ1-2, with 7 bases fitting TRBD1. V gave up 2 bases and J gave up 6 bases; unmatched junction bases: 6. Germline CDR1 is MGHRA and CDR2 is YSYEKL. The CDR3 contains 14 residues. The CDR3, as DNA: TGCGCCAGCAGCCAACCCGACAGGGTCGATGGCTACACCTTC. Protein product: CASSQPDRVDGYTF.

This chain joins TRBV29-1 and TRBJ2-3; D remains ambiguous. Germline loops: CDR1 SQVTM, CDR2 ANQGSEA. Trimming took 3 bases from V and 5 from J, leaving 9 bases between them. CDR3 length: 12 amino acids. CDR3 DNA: TGCAGCGTTGATGGTCCGGGAGATACGCAGTATTTT. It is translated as CSVDGPGDTQYF.

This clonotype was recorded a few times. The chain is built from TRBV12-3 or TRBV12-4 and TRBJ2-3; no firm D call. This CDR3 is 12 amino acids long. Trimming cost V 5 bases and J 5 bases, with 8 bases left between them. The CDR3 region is CASSPDLDTQYF. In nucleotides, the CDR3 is TGTGCCAGCAGTCCGGACCTAGATACGCAGTATTTT.

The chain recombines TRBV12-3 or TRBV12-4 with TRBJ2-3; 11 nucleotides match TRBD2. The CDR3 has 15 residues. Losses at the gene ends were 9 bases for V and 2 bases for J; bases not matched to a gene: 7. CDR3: CASSGGAINTDTQYF. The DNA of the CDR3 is TGTGCCAGTAGCGGGGGGGCAATCAACACAGATACGCAGTATTTT.

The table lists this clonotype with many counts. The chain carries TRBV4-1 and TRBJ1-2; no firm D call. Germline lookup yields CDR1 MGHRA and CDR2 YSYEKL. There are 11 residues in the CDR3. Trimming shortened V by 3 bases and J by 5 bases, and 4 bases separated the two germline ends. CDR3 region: CASSQEYGYTF. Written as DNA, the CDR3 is TGCGCCAGCAGCCAGGAGTATGGCTACACCTTC.

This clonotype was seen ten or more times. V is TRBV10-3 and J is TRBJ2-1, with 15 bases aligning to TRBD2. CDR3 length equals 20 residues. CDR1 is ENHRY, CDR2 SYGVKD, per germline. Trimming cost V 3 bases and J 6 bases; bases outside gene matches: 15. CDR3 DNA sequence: TGTGCCATCAGTGAACCGCACCGGCGGACTAGCGGGAGGGCCGTCAATGAGCAGTTCTTC. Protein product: CAISEPHRRTSGRAVNEQFF.

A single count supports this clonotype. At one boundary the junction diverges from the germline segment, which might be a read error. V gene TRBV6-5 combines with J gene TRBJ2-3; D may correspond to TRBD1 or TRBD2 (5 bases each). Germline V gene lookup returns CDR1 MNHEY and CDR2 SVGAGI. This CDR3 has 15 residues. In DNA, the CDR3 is TGTGCCGGCAGTTACTCGGGGCAGTACACAGATACGCAGTATTTT. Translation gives CAGSYSGQYTDTQYF.

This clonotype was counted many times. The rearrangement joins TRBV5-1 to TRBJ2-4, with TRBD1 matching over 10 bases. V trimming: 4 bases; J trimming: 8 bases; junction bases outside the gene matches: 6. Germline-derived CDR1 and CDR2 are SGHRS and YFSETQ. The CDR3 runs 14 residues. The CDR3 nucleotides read TGCGCCAGCAGCACCGGGACAGGGGAGCACATTCAGTACTTC. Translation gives CASSTGTGEHIQYF.

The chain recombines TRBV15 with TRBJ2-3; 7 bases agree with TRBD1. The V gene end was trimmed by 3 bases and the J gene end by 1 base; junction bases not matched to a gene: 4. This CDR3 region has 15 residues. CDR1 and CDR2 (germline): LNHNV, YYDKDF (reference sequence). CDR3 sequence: CATSRFGQGTDTQYF. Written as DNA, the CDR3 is TGTGCCACCAGCAGGTTCGGACAGGGCACAGATACGCAGTATTTT.